These T cell receptor beta chains were read from a single sample in a study of T cell responses to AZD1222 COVID-19 vaccine. The repertoire was sequenced with immunoSEQ multiplex PCR; TCRdb's copy has only in-frame clones and lacks some. Counted here are about 140,000 clones, over 85% occurring once; the ten biggest clones make up approximately 5.4%. The material was peripheral blood, obtained on day 0 of AZD1222 vaccination. The source is an adult in good health. CDR3s include the opening cysteine and the closing phenylalanine or tryptophan. Each record gives: V gene, clone size, J gene, D gene, CDR3 DNA, CDR3 protein. A D gene is named only where the DNA matches it firmly. Not all rows give a size; the values are once, few, many and, for expanded clones, a class.

>TRBV6-6|.|TRBJ1-5|.
TGTGCCAGCAGTTATCAGGGGAATCAGCCCCAGCATTTT
CASSYQGNQPQHF
>TRBV7-2|.|TRBJ2-2|.
TGTGCCAGCAGCTTAGGGGCCGGGGAGCTGTTTTTT
CASSLGAGELFF
>TRBV4-1|.|TRBJ2-5|TRBD1
TGCGCCAGCAGCCAAGATCAGGGGGCGAATCGAGAGACCCAGTACTTC
CASSQDQGANRETQYF
>TRBV2|once|TRBJ2-7|.
TGTGCCAGCAGTGAGGAGGTGGTAAGCTCCTACGAGCAGTACTTC
CASSEEVVSSYEQYF
>TRBV7-9|.|TRBJ1-5|.
TGTGCCAGCAGCTTCGGACGGATCAATCAGCCCCAGCATTTT
CASSFGRINQPQHF
>TRBV2|.|TRBJ2-1|.
TGTGCCAGCAGTGAGAGTTACGCGGGACCGGGTGTGCAGTTCTTC
CASSESYAGPGVQFF
>TRBV7-2|.|TRBJ2-4|TRBD2
TGTGCCAGCAGCCAGAGGACTAGCGCGAAAAACATTCAGTACTTC
CASSQRTSAKNIQYF
>TRBV28|once|TRBJ1-5|TRBD1
TGTGCCAGCAGCCAACCCCGACCAGGGGGCGTCAATCAGCCCCAGCATTTT
CASSQPRPGGVNQPQHF
>TRBV7-8|.|TRBJ2-3|.
TGTGCCAGCAGTCGAGGATCTTATAGCACAGATACGCAGTATTTT
CASSRGSYSTDTQYF
>TRBV5-1|.|TRBJ2-7|.
TGCGCCAGCAGCCAATACGGGACCCCGGAGACAGTCGAGCAGTACTTC
CASSQYGTPETVEQYF
>TRBV6-5|.|TRBJ2-7|TRBD2
TGTGCCAGCAGCAACAGCGGGAGGGTCCCCTACGAGCAGTACTTC
CASSNSGRVPYEQYF
>TRBV9|.|TRBJ1-2|.
TGTGCCAGCAGCGTACCCTCTAACTATGGCTACACCTTC
CASSVPSNYGYTF
>TRBV7-2|.|TRBJ1-1|.
TGTGCCAGCAGCGCGGGACCAATGAACACTGAAGCTTTCTTT
CASSAGPMNTEAFF
>TRBV27|.|TRBJ2-1|TRBD2
TGTGCCAGCAGGCGGGAGTTCACTGAGCAGTTCTTC
CASRREFTEQFF
>TRBV7-2|.|TRBJ2-6|.
TGTGCCAGCAGCTCCCGAGTACAAGGTGGGGCCAACGTCCTGACTTTC
CASSSRVQGGANVLTF
>TRBV2|.|TRBJ1-1|.
TGTGCCAGCAGCCTGACTAGGGGGGCGGACACTGAAGCTTTCTTT
CASSLTRGADTEAFF
>TRBV19|once|TRBJ2-3|.
TGTGCCAGTAGCGCCCTTAGTGAGAACACAGATACGCAGTATTTT
CASSALSENTDTQYF
>TRBV7-9|.|TRBJ1-2|.
TGTGCCAGCAGCTTTCCCCCCGGTATTTATGGCTACACCTTC
CASSFPPGIYGYTF
>TRBV28|.|TRBJ1-6|.
TGTGCCAGCAGTTTAACGAGTTTAAATTCACCCCTCCACTTT
CASSLTSLNSPLHF
>TRBV20-1|.|TRBJ1-1|.
TGCAGTGCTAGTTATGCTAGACACGGAAACACTGAAGCTTTCTTT
CSASYARHGNTEAFF
>TRBV27|.|TRBJ2-7|TRBD1
TGTGCCAGCAGTAACCAGCCCCCGGGACAGATAGCCTACGAGCAGTACTTC
CASSNQPPGQIAYEQYF
>TRBV19|.|TRBJ2-2|TRBD2
TGTGCCAGTAGTGGGACTAGCGGGAGTTTTACCGGGGAGCTGTTTTTT
CASSGTSGSFTGELFF
>TRBV15|.|TRBJ1-2|.
TGTGCCACCAGCAGAGGTGCTGACTATGGCTACACCTTC
CATSRGADYGYTF
>TRBV6-6|.|TRBJ1-4|.
TGTGCCAGCAGTTACTCGCAAAATGAAAAACTGTTTTTT
CASSYSQNEKLFF
>TRBV14|.|TRBJ2-7|.
TGTGCCAGCAGCCAAAACCTCAGGGGTCCCGAGCAGTACTTC
CASSQNLRGPEQYF
>TRBV6-2/TRBV6-3|.|TRBJ2-5|.
TGTGCCAGCAGCACTCGCGGGTGGTACCAAGAGACCCAGTACTTC
CASSTRGWYQETQYF
>TRBV27|.|TRBJ1-1|.
TGTGCCAGCAGCCGGTTCCTGAACACTGAAGCTTTCTTT
CASSRFLNTEAFF
>TRBV6-5|once|TRBJ1-4|.
TGTGCCAGCACGAAGGGAGGACACGGTAATGAAAAACTGTTTTTT
CASTKGGHGNEKLFF
>TRBV2|once|TRBJ2-7|.
TGTGCCAGCATTCTAGAAGAGAGCTCCTACGAGCAGTACTTC
CASILEESSYEQYF
>TRBV7-9|once|TRBJ2-1|.
TGTGCCAGCAGATCTGGGGGTGAGCAGTTCTTC
CASRSGGEQFF
>TRBV24-1|.|TRBJ2-5|.
TGTGCCACCAGTGACCCAACCTTGGGTACCCCTCAAGAGACCCAGTACTTC
CATSDPTLGTPQETQYF
>TRBV24-1|.|TRBJ2-5|TRBD1
TGTGCCACCAGTGAGCCCCGGGACAGGGAAGAGACCCAGTACTTC
CATSEPRDREETQYF
>TRBV3-1/TRBV3-2|.|TRBJ1-3|.
TGTGCCAGCAGCGACCCGGGGCGAGGGTCTGGAAACACCATATATTTT
CASSDPGRGSGNTIYF
>TRBV11-2|.|TRBJ2-1|TRBD2
TGTGCCAGCAGCGCCCCCGGCGGGGAGGGACATGAGCAGTTCTTC
CASSAPGGEGHEQFF
>TRBV5-4|.|TRBJ1-6|TRBD1
TGTGCCAGCAGCTTGTCTACAGGGGAGACCTATAATTCACCCCTCCACTTT
CASSLSTGETYNSPLHF
>TRBV14|.|TRBJ1-1|.
TGTGCCAGCAGCCAAGTCCGGCCCTCATCGGTCACTGAAGCTTTCTTT
CASSQVRPSSVTEAFF
>TRBV15|.|TRBJ2-7|.
TGTGCCACCAGCAGAGGTGTAAGGGGCGGGAAGACATACGAGCAGTACTTC
CATSRGVRGGKTYEQYF
>TRBV28|.|TRBJ2-4|.
TGTGCCAGCAGTTTTAATAATATCTTTCTCCTAGCCAAAAACATTCAGTACTTC
CASSFNNIFLLAKNIQYF
>TRBV12-1|.|TRBJ2-7|.
TGTGCCAGCAGCTTTGGGGGAAGGGCAGGGTGTTTTTACGAGCAGTACTTC
CASSFGGRAGCFYEQYF
>TRBV5-1|.|TRBJ1-4|.
TGCGCCAGCAGCTTGAACCCAACTAATGAAAAACTGTTTTTT
CASSLNPTNEKLFF